The sequence of this TCR beta chain was determined in a study of beta chain features in type 1 diabetes. Study-wide background: When patients were set against healthy donors, age, gender and cell yields were similar.

Whole-study results and caveats: Type 1 diabetes patients had TCRB CDR3s that were shorter (moderately but significantly so) in all four CD4+ subsets. A closer apparent resemblance between naive, central memory and Treg TCRB repertoires was seen in patients than in healthy donors.

The sequenced template was cDNA made from the entire isolated RNA. Produced via immunoSEQ multiplex PCR; TCRdb's table is partial and in-frame only. The repertoire includes under 300,000 clones, roughly 17% of them detected once, and approximately 0.087% sits in the top ten. Staining for CD45RO/CCR7/CD25/CD127/CD95/CD27 allowed sorting of CD4+ naive, central memory, regulatory and stem cell-like memory cells. In its sample, this clone was seen a few times. Its specificity is unknown. Germline assignment: CDR1 SGHTA and CDR2 FQGNSA. The CDR3 runs to 16 residues. V shed 4 bases, J shed 1 base, and the junction held 6 bases outside the gene matches.

Sequenced sample: naive CD4+ T cells from blood. The clonotype comes from a man younger than 40 with type 1 diabetes. The V call is TRBV7-2, the J call TRBJ2-5; 10 nucleotides match TRBD2. Here the CDR3 DNA reads TGTGCCAGCAGCTCAAGGACTAGCGGATTCCAAGAGACCCAGTACTTC. Its translation: CASSSRTSGFQETQYF.